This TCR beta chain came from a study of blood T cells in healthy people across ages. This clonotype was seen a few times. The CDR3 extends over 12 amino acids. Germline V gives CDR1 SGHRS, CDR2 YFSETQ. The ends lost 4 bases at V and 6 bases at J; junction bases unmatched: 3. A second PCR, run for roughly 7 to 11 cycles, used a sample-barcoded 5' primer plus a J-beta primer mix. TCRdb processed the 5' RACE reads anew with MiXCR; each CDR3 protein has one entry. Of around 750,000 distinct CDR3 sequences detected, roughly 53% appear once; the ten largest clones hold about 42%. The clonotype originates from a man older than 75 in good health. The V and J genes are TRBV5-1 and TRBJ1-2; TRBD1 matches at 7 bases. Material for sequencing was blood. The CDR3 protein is CASSVDRDGYTF. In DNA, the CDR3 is TGCGCCAGCAGCGTCGACAGGGATGGCTACACCTTC.